This note documents a single T cell receptor beta chain sequence. The antigen is unknown. This specimen belongs to a study of T cell responses to AZD1222 COVID-19 vaccine. Repertoires were generated with immunoSEQ multiplex PCR, while TCRdb's copy carries only in-frame clones and drops some. The table has approximately 170,000 clones, just over 90% seen once. Study conclusions and caveats: Spike-wide coverage was observed for vaccine-associated CD4 TCRs, with dominant responses at 160-218 and 743-854.

Deletions cut 0 bases from V and 1 base from J, with 6 bases between. The germline CDR1 and CDR2 sequences are SGDLS and YYNGEE. This CDR3 is 14 amino acids long. The specimen comprised peripheral blood, sampled on day 0 of AZD1222 vaccination. V usage is TRBV9 and J usage is TRBJ2-3, with D unclear. The TCR was taken from an adult in good health. The CDR3 region has the DNA TGTGCCAGCAGCGTAGAAGTACGCACAGATACGCAGTATTTT. Residues: CASSVEVRTDTQYF.